The clone carrying this T cell receptor (beta chain) occurred a few times. As yet, its antigen is unknown. For the second PCR, which ran for roughly 7 to 11 cycles, a sample-barcoded 5' primer and a J-beta primer mix were used. MiXCR, applied by TCRdb to the 5' RACE reads, yields one record per CDR3 protein. This table has about 1,800,000 distinct CDR3 sequences, roughly 28% appearing once. The entry originates in a study of blood T cells in healthy people across ages. General study results and limits: Percentage of naive T cells showed a strong correlation with TCR beta diversity. One million T cells yielded diversity estimates that were considered underestimates.

Donors were healthy Caucasian individuals from Russia aged about 6 to 90. This CDR3 comprises 13 residues. Trimming took 5 bases from V and 2 from J, leaving 8 bases between them. Germline CDR1 SGHTA, CDR2 FQGNSA. This sequence originates from a woman aged 25 to 39 in good health. Input material: blood. This chain links TRBV7-2 with TRBJ2-3; D unclear. This CDR3 is CASSQYDTDTQYF. Written as DNA, the CDR3 is TGTGCCAGCAGCCAGTATGACACAGATACGCAGTATTTT.